Below are 24 T cell receptor beta chains sequenced from a single sample in a study of metastatic and nonmetastatic thyroid tumors. TCRdb re-called the PCR reads via MiXCR. Of 30,000 to 40,000 clones in the sample, over 14% were seen once. None of the patients had undergone any treatment ahead of thyroid surgery. The sample taken for sequencing was blood. The receptors were sampled from a male donor with papillary thyroid cancer or a benign thyroid nodule (not recorded which). Some clones in this sample may be carry-over from other donors' samples.

This clone occurred many times. The chain recombines TRBV3-1 with TRBJ1-5; D is uncertain. The germline V gene encodes CDR1 LGHDT and CDR2 YNNKEL (reference sequence). The CDR3 covers 12 residues. V was pared by 2 bases and J by 7 bases, with 6 bases between. CDR3 protein: CASSQKEQPQHF. DNA of the CDR3: TGTGCCAGCAGCCAAAAGGAACAGCCCCAGCATTTT.

This clone was counted ten times or more. The J gene is TRBJ2-1, the V gene TRBV27; 7 bases agree with TRBD1. Germline-derived CDR1 and CDR2 are MNHEY and SMNVEV (reference sequence). V lost 6 bases and J lost 4; bases outside the gene matches: 6. The CDR3 is 14 residues long. This chain's CDR3 is CASSTTDRYNEQFF. CDR3 bases: TGTGCCAGCAGCACCACGGACAGGTACAATGAGCAGTTCTTC.

This clone appeared a single time. The CDR3 ends on some other residue instead of the conserved phenylalanine or tryptophan, so this is likely a read error. The gene calls are TRBV6-1 and TRBJ2-7, with 8 bases fitting TRBD1. This CDR3 has 14 amino acids. CDR1 is MNHNS and CDR2 is SASEGT in the germline V gene. The CDR3 DNA reads TGTGCAAGCAGTATTACCGGGACAGGTTACGAGCAGTACCTC. It specifies CASSITGTGYEQYL.

In its sample, this clone was seen many times. V and J are TRBV9 and TRBJ2-1, with D possibly being TRBD2 (6 bases). The CDR3 is made up of 15 amino acids. Trimming pared 0 bases from V and 7 bases from J, leaving 14 bases between. Germline V gives CDR1 SGDLS, CDR2 YYNGEE. CDR3 coding DNA: TGTGCCAGCAGCGTAGGGACTATTCAAGGGAATGAGCAGTTCTTC. This gives the protein CASSVGTIQGNEQFF.

The table lists this clone with many counts. J is TRBJ1-2 and V is TRBV27, with D unclear. This CDR3 is 13 amino acids long. The germline V and J ends were trimmed by 2 bases and 2 bases, with 6 bases remaining between them. The germline V gene encodes CDR1 MNHEY and CDR2 SMNVEV (reference sequence). The CDR3 region is CASSLDGNYGYTF. DNA of the CDR3: TGTGCCAGCAGTTTAGACGGAAACTATGGCTACACCTTC.

This clone was seen repeatedly, ten times or more. The chain uses TRBV5-6 and TRBJ1-2; D is perhaps TRBD1 (6 bases). The CDR3 has 14 residues. Germline CDR1 and CDR2: SGHDT and YYEEEE. V lost 4 bases, J lost 5 bases, and 15 bases lay in between. The CDR3: CASSTTGSGYGYTF. CDR3 in DNA: TGTGCCAGCAGCACAACAGGGTCGGGTTATGGCTACACCTTC.

In this sample, this clone turned up many times. The gene calls are TRBV11-2 and TRBJ1-4; unclear D gene. Trimming removed 0 bases from V and 4 bases from J, with 12 bases in between. The CDR3 spans 16 residues. CDR1 and CDR2 from the germline V gene are SGHAT and FQNNGV. The CDR3 here is CASSLEPGILNEKLFF. CDR3 nucleotide sequence: TGTGCCAGCAGCTTAGAACCCGGGATTCTTAATGAAAAACTGTTTTTT.

This clone appeared many times. The chain links TRBV20-1 to TRBJ2-5; 8 nucleotides agree with TRBD2. Germline CDR1 reads DFQATT; CDR2 reads SNEGSKA (reference sequence). This CDR3 spans 17 amino acids. V was pared by 5 bases and J by 7 bases, with 21 bases of the junction left unmatched. CDR3 in DNA: TGCAGTGCTGACATTTCGGGGTCGGCGGGAGGCGGCGGGACCCAGTACTTC. Translating it yields CSADISGSAGGGGTQYF.

The table lists this clone with many counts. Other DNA sequences in the sample encode the same CDR3. CDR3 sequence reads: CASSPPAIGEQFF. In DNA, the CDR3 is TGTGCCAGCTCACCACCGGCGATCGGTGAGCAGTTCTTC. The chain recombines TRBV18 with TRBJ2-1; D is ambiguous. With 0 bases removed from V and 9 bases from J, the gap between germline ends came to 9 bases. The germline V gene encodes CDR1 KGHSH and CDR2 LQKENI. The CDR3 has 13 amino acids.

The sample holds many counts of this clone. V and J are TRBV9 and TRBJ2-7; D is unclear. Germline V lookup: CDR1 SGDLS, CDR2 YYNGEE. V lost 0 bases and J 5 bases, leaving 12 bases between the germline ends. This CDR3 region has 14 residues. The CDR3 region is CASSVVLRVHEQYF. In nucleotides, the CDR3 is TGTGCCAGCAGCGTAGTTCTCCGGGTACACGAGCAGTACTTC. The variable domain in full, with the rest retrieved from reference TRBV9 and TRBJ2-7, is DSGVTQTPKHLITATGQRVTLRCSPRSGDLSVYWYQQSLDQGLQFLIQYYNGEERAKGNILERFSAQQFPDLHSELNLSSLELGDSALYFCASSVVLRVHEQYFGPGTRLTVT.

This clone was seen a handful of times. This sequence joins TRBV7-8 and TRBJ1-5; 8 bases agree with TRBD1. CDR1 is SGHVS and CDR2 is FQNEAQ in the germline V gene. The CDR3 runs to 14 residues. After removal of 6 bases from V and 4 bases from J, the junction contained 5 bases not matched to a gene. The CDR3 region has the DNA TGTGCCAGCAGGGGGACAGGCGGTAATCAGCCCCAGCATTTT. Its protein is CASRGTGGNQPQHF.

A note on this clone: Given the absence of the conserved phenylalanine or tryptophan at the CDR3 end, a read error is likely. Because the CDR3's place on the DNA is in doubt, the DNA is left out and the CDR3 is given as listed by TCRdb. The chain recombines TRBV7-3 with TRBJ2-5; the D segment call TRBD2 is taken from the table without a DNA check. Ends included, the CDR3 has 8 residues. Germline values: CDR1 SGHTA, CDR2 FQGTGA. CDR3 protein: CASSRLAG.

The sample holds many counts of this clone. V gene TRBV10-3 combines with J gene TRBJ2-1; no firm D call. The CDR3 sequence is 11 residues long. The germline CDR1 and CDR2 sequences are ENHRY and SYGVKD. V was cut by 1 base and J by 9 bases, with 4 bases left in between. CDR3 in amino acids: CAISELGEQFF. The DNA of the CDR3 is TGTGCCATCAGTGAGTTGGGTGAGCAGTTCTTC.

This clone has a count of ten or more. The chain has TRBV14 and TRBJ2-7, with D uncertain. In germline, CDR1 is SGHDN, CDR2 FVKESK. The CDR3 consists of 12 residues. V lost 4 bases, J lost 2 bases, and 6 bases lay in between. The CDR3 loop reads CASSPQPYEQYF. The CDR3 DNA follows: TGTGCCAGCAGCCCACAGCCCTACGAGCAGTACTTC.

This clone was picked up many times. The chain has TRBV4-2 and TRBJ2-3, with D possibly matching TRBD2 (5 bases). CDR1 and CDR2 (germline): LGHNA, YNFKEQ. The CDR3 has 14 amino acids. V was shortened by 2 bases and J by 4 bases, with 10 bases between the two germline ends. The CDR3 loop reads CASSQSLASDTQYF. DNA for the CDR3: TGTGCCAGCAGCCAAAGTCTAGCATCAGATACGCAGTATTTT.

This clone was counted ten times or more. The chain employs TRBV20-1 and TRBJ2-1; 11 nucleotides line up with TRBD2. CDR3 length equals 16 residues. Germline V gene lookup returns CDR1 DFQATT and CDR2 SNEGSKA (reference sequence). The V segment lost 1 base and the J segment 5 bases; nucleotides outside the gene matches: 7. The CDR3: CSARVGMTSGDNEQFF. CDR3 bases: TGCAGTGCTAGAGTGGGCATGACTAGCGGGGACAATGAGCAGTTCTTC.

This clone was recorded at least ten times. This may arise from a read error, as a much more abundant clone is one base away. This sample also contains other DNA sequences that code for the same CDR3. The V and J genes are TRBV5-1 and TRBJ1-1, with D perhaps matching TRBD1 (5 bases). The CDR3 is 13 amino acids. CDR1 is SGHRS, CDR2 YFSETQ, per germline. The CDR3 region has the DNA TGCGCCAGCAGCTTGGGACAGCAGACTGAAGCCTTCTTT. Protein product: CASSLGQQTEAFF.

The sample holds many counts of this clone. The chain joins TRBV10-2 to TRBJ2-7, with D possibly being TRBD1 or TRBD2 (7 bases each). The CDR3 has 14 residues. Germline loops: CDR1 WSHSY, CDR2 SAAADI. V dropped 8 bases and J dropped 2 bases, with 16 bases sitting between them. Here the CDR3 DNA reads TGCGCCAGCTTCGACAGGGAGGGGACCTACGAGCAGTACTTC. This codes for CASFDREGTYEQYF.

This clone was recorded many times. The chain is built from TRBV20-1 and TRBJ2-3, with unresolved D. This CDR3 comprises 14 residues. In germline, CDR1 is DFQATT, CDR2 SNEGSKA (reference sequence). V was clipped by 5 bases and J by 3 bases, with 15 bases between them. This CDR3 reads CSALDPQPTDTQYF. In DNA form, the CDR3 reads TGCAGTGCTTTGGACCCGCAGCCTACAGATACGCAGTATTTT.

Notes on this clone: This CDR3 is also generated by other DNA sequences in the sample. The V call is TRBV4-1, the J call TRBJ2-3, with TRBD1 matching 9 bases. CDR1 is MGHRA, CDR2 YSYEKL, per germline. V was pared by 4 bases and J by 5 bases, with 13 bases of the junction left unmatched. The length of the CDR3 is 17 residues. The CDR3, as DNA: TGCGCCAGCAGCCGAATCCCGGGACAGGGAGCTGAAGATACGCAGTATTTT. Its translation is CASSRIPGQGAEDTQYF.

This clone has a count of ten or more. V gene TRBV20-1 combines with J gene TRBJ2-7; 8 nucleotides align to TRBD2. The CDR3 is 16 residues long. Germline V gives CDR1 DFQATT, CDR2 SNEGSKA (reference sequence). With 6 bases clipped from V and 1 base from J, the junction kept 14 bases outside the gene matches. This CDR3 reads CSASRGGSGTSYEQYF. The CDR3 region has the DNA TGCAGTGCCTCTCGGGGGGGTAGCGGAACTTCCTACGAGCAGTACTTC.

This clone was seen many times. CDR3 DNA sequence: TGTGCCAGTAGGGCGGACAGAAGCTTTGAAAAACTGTTTTTT. Residues: CASRADRSFEKLFF. The rearrangement links TRBV19 to TRBJ1-4; the D gene is possibly TRBD1 (6 bases). Trimming shortened V by 6 bases and J by 7 bases, and 15 bases separated the two germline ends. Germline-derived CDR1 and CDR2 are LNHDA and SQIVND (reference sequence). The CDR3 has 14 amino acids.

This clone was recorded at least ten times. V gene TRBV6-5 combines with J gene TRBJ2-2, with D perhaps TRBD1 or TRBD2 (5 bases each). Germline V gene data show CDR1 as MNHEY and CDR2 as SVGAGI. V lost 3 bases, J lost 0 bases, and 11 bases lay in between. The CDR3 contains 16 residues. For the CDR3, the DNA is TGTGCCAGCAGTTATGGGACGGAACCGAACACCGGGGAGCTGTTTTTT. It yields the protein CASSYGTEPNTGELFF.

This clone appeared many times. This may come from a read error, since a much larger clone is one base off. Different DNA sequences within this sample yield the same CDR3. The CDR3 region is CASSPGAGGLTDTQYF. The CDR3 nucleotides are TGTGCCAGTAGTCCCGGCGCAGGTGGATTGACAGATACGCAGTATTTT. The rearrangement uses TRBV12-3 or TRBV12-4 and TRBJ2-3; D unclear. V lost 9 bases to trimming and J lost 3 bases, with 22 bases between them. The CDR3 sequence is 16 residues long.